What follows are 32 T cell receptor beta chains derived from one specimen sequenced in a study of Ad26.COV2.S vaccination and SARS-CoV-2 variants. The protocol was immunoSEQ multiplex PCR, while the TCRdb copy is restricted to in-frame clones and leaves out a portion. The data show hundreds of thousands of clones, 70% to 90% seen once. Treatment defined: 15 to 20 received Ad26.COV2.S at low or high dose, single or two shots; several received placebo; per-sample allocation not given. Sampling happened 63 days after the first vaccine or placebo injection. The specimen comprised peripheral blood, sampled in a trial of Ad26.COV2.S vaccine versus placebo. These receptors were collected from a person between 18 and 65 years old who received the Ad26.COV2.S COVID-19 vaccine or a placebo.

This chain joins TRBV5-1 and TRBJ2-2; 9 bases are a match to TRBD2. CDR1 and CDR2 from the germline V gene are SGHRS and YFSETQ. The CDR3 loop spans 18 amino acids. The V gene end was trimmed by 4 bases and the J gene end by 1 base; junction bases not matched to a gene: 11. CDR3 amino acids: CASSPPGLAFGNTGELFF. Here the CDR3 DNA reads TGCGCCAGCAGCCCCCCGGGACTAGCATTTGGGAACACCGGGGAGCTGTTTTTT.

This rearrangement joins TRBV30 to TRBJ2-5; no clear D. Germline loops: CDR1 GTSNPN, CDR2 SVGIG (reference sequence). CDR3 size: 13 residues. V was clipped by 1 base and J by 2 bases, with 8 bases between them. DNA for the CDR3: TGTGCCTGGAGTGCGACTGATCAAGAGACCCAGTACTTC. The encoded protein is CAWSATDQETQYF.

The chain employs TRBV29-1 and TRBJ1-1, with unresolved D. This CDR3 has 13 amino acids. Germline assignment: CDR1 SQVTM and CDR2 ANQGSEA. Trimming stripped 5 bases from V and 1 base from J, with 11 bases between. CDR3 in DNA: TGCAGCGTTATGCTCAGTAGGAACACTGAAGCTTTCTTT. It yields the protein CSVMLSRNTEAFF.

J is TRBJ2-1 and V is TRBV9, with 9 bases lining up with TRBD2. The CDR3 runs 15 residues. V shed 0 bases and J 6 bases; nucleotides not matched to a gene: 4. Germline CDR1 and CDR2: SGDLS and YYNGEE. The CDR3 DNA reads TGTGCCAGCAGCGTAGGGCAGCGGGAGGTCAATGAGCAGTTCTTC. Translation: CASSVGQREVNEQFF.

This chain connects TRBV15 to TRBJ2-7; D assignment may be TRBD1 or TRBD2 (5 bases each). This CDR3 comprises 14 residues. Germline V gene data show CDR1 as LNHNV and CDR2 as YYDKDF (reference sequence). V lost 5 bases and J 2 bases, leaving 13 bases between the germline ends. CDR3 nucleotides: TGTGCCACCAGCCCCGTCCGAGGGGCCTACGAGCAGTACTTC. Protein: CATSPVRGAYEQYF.

CDR3 DNA sequence: TGCGCCAGCAGCTTGGATGTAGAGGGGAAACTGTTTTTT. Protein product: CASSLDVEGKLFF. The chain is built from TRBV5-1 and TRBJ1-4; possible D gene TRBD1, 5 bases. Per the germline V gene, CDR1 is SGHRS and CDR2 is YFSETQ. CDR3 length: 13 residues. V was shortened by 0 bases and J by 11 bases, with 11 bases between the two germline ends.

This chain connects TRBV29-1 to TRBJ2-5; TRBD1 agrees at 7 bases. V lost 4 bases and J lost 2; bases outside the gene matches: 7. Germline assignment: CDR1 SQVTM and CDR2 ANQGSEA. The CDR3 loop spans 14 amino acids. Here the CDR3 reads CSVVRQGQQETQYF. The CDR3 bases are TGCAGCGTTGTTCGACAGGGTCAACAAGAGACCCAGTACTTC.

The chain joins TRBV12-3 or TRBV12-4 to TRBJ2-7, with D possibly being TRBD1 (6 bases). There are 12 residues in the CDR3. Between the trimmed V and J ends, which lost 10 bases and 2 bases, there was a span of 12 bases. CDR3 nucleotides: TGTGCCATCCCCGGACAGACCTACGAGCAGTACTTC. Encoded protein: CAIPGQTYEQYF.

The J gene is TRBJ1-6, the V gene TRBV18; 7 bases map to TRBD1. The V gene end was trimmed by 2 bases and the J gene end by 8 bases; junction bases not matched to a gene: 9. The CDR3 has 16 residues. Per germline, CDR1 KGHSH and CDR2 LQKENI. CDR3 residues: CASSPSIAGGDSPLHF. DNA for the CDR3: TGTGCCAGCTCACCATCTATTGCAGGGGGTGATTCACCCCTCCACTTT.

CDR3: CASRDDRFSPFF. CDR3 in DNA: TGTGCCAGCAGGGATGACAGGTTTTCTCCGTTCTTC. The V call is TRBV2, the J call TRBJ2-1; D may be TRBD1 (6 bases). The germline V gene encodes CDR1 SNHLY and CDR2 FYNNEI. The CDR3 is 12 residues long. V gave up 6 bases and J gave up 15 bases, with 18 bases separating them.

The chain has TRBV2 and TRBJ1-1; possible D gene TRBD1, 6 bases. V lost 6 bases and J 4 bases, leaving 12 bases between the germline ends. The CDR3 is 13 amino acids. CDR1 is SNHLY and CDR2 is FYNNEI in the germline V gene. Written as DNA, the CDR3 is TGTGCCAGCAGCGACAGGTCGGGCACTGAAGCTTTCTTT. Protein product: CASSDRSGTEAFF.

The chain has TRBV27 and TRBJ1-1, with 9 nucleotides matching TRBD1. Germline CDR1 is MNHEY and CDR2 is SMNVEV (reference sequence). The CDR3 contains 12 residues. J lost 10 bases, V lost 8 bases, and 8 bases had no gene match. This CDR3 reads CASQHRGQGAFF. CDR3 DNA sequence: TGTGCCAGCCAACACAGGGGGCAGGGAGCTTTCTTT.

The chain is built from TRBV12-3 or TRBV12-4 and TRBJ1-5; D is possibly TRBD1 (5 bases). V lost 4 bases and J lost 7, with 8 bases in between. The CDR3 length is 12 residues. In nucleotides, the CDR3 is TGTGCCAGCAGTTCAGGGAGCCAGCCCCAGCATTTT. Residues: CASSSGSQPQHF.

The J gene is TRBJ1-2, the V gene TRBV6-2 or TRBV6-3, with TRBD1 matching over 7 bases. This CDR3 is built from 14 residues. Germline loops: CDR1 MNHEY, CDR2 SVGEGT. V was pared by 0 bases and J by 8 bases, with 6 bases of the junction left unmatched. As DNA, the CDR3 is TGTGCCAGCAGTTACTCGGACAGGCCTTGGGGCTACACCTTC. This codes for CASSYSDRPWGYTF.

This chain connects TRBV6-2 or TRBV6-3 to TRBJ2-7; 10 bases map to TRBD1. Germline values: CDR1 MNHEY, CDR2 SVGEGT. V dropped 6 bases and J dropped 12; count of bases not matched to a gene: 14. CDR3 size: 14 residues. The CDR3 nucleotides read TGTGCCAGCAGCCCACCCGGGACAGGGGCGATGGTGTACTTC. Its translation: CASSPPGTGAMVYF.

The chain recombines TRBV27 with TRBJ2-7, with TRBD1 matching over 10 bases. The germline CDR1 and CDR2 sequences are MNHEY and SMNVEV (reference sequence). There are 15 residues in the CDR3. Losses at the gene ends were 6 bases for V and 2 bases for J; bases not matched to a gene: 7. Written as DNA, the CDR3 is TGTGCCAGCAGACGCGACGGGACAGGGGCCTACGAGCAGTACTTC. It yields the protein CASRRDGTGAYEQYF.

Comment on this clone: This specimen includes other DNA sequences encoding the same CDR3. The V and J genes are TRBV2 and TRBJ1-5, with 9 bases identical to TRBD1. Germline V CDR1 and CDR2: SNHLY, FYNNEI. J lost 4 bases, V lost 6 bases, and 1 base had no gene match. The CDR3 totals 13 residues. CDR3 sequence reads: CASRGTGNQPQHF. The DNA for the CDR3 is TGTGCCAGCAGGGGGACAGGGAATCAGCCCCAGCATTTT.

The CDR3 DNA sequence: TGTGCCAGCAGTTCTTCAGGATACAATGAGCAGTTCTTC. It encodes CASSSSGYNEQFF. The chain carries TRBV12-3 or TRBV12-4 and TRBJ2-1; D unresolved. The CDR3 consists of 13 residues. Trimming pared 4 bases from V and 4 bases from J, leaving 8 bases between.

The V gene is TRBV11-2, the J gene TRBJ2-7; D is unresolved. V lost 3 bases, J lost 2 bases, and 8 bases lay in between. Per germline, CDR1 SGHAT and CDR2 FQNNGV. The CDR3 runs to 13 residues. The CDR3 bases are TGTGCCAGCAGCTTCGACGTAACCTACGAGCAGTACTTC. Translation gives CASSFDVTYEQYF.

The V call is TRBV18, the J call TRBJ2-7; D uncertain. In germline, CDR1 is KGHSH, CDR2 LQKENI. The CDR3 spans 14 residues. Deletions cut 2 bases from V and 4 bases from J, with 12 bases between. The CDR3 DNA sequence: TGTGCCAGCTCACCAGGGGTTGTGAGTTACGAGCAGTACTTC. Translating gives CASSPGVVSYEQYF.

The rearrangement links TRBV6-5 to TRBJ1-1; tentative D call: TRBD1 (5 bases). The CDR3 length is 14 residues. The V gene lost 7 bases and the J gene lost 0 bases, with 12 bases spanning the gap. Germline-derived CDR1 and CDR2 are MNHEY and SVGAGI. The chain's CDR3 is CASTGRQLNTEAFF. In nucleotides, the CDR3 is TGTGCCAGCACCGGAAGACAGTTGAACACTGAAGCTTTCTTT.

This chain connects TRBV7-2 to TRBJ1-2; unclear D gene. Germline CDR1 and CDR2: SGHTA and FQGNSA. The CDR3 has 15 amino acids. Trimming removed 1 base from V and 0 bases from J, with 9 bases in between. In DNA, the CDR3 is TGTGCCAGCAGCTTAGTCGCAACAGCTAACTATGGCTACACCTTC. This encodes CASSLVATANYGYTF.

This clone was observed once. In nucleotides, the CDR3 is TGTGCCTGGAAGGCTGGTTGGCGGAACACTGAAGCTTTCTTT. This translates into CAWKAGWRNTEAFF. V gene TRBV30 combines with J gene TRBJ1-1; no clear D. CDR1 GTSNPN and CDR2 SVGIG come from the germline V gene (reference sequence). The V end lost 4 bases, the J end lost 1 base, and 13 bases lay between the germline ends. The CDR3 runs 14 residues.

The CDR3 is CATSDGSSGHTDTQYF. In nucleotides, the CDR3 is TGTGCCACCAGTGATGGCTCTAGCGGACACACAGATACGCAGTATTTT. This chain links TRBV24-1 with TRBJ2-3, with TRBD2 matching over 7 bases. In germline, CDR1 is KGHDR, CDR2 SFDVKD. CDR3 length: 16 residues. Trimming at V came to 3 bases and at J to 2 bases, leaving 7 bases not matched to a gene.

V usage is TRBV18 and J usage is TRBJ2-7; no firm D call. Trimming shortened V by 0 bases and J by 2 bases, and 8 bases separated the two germline ends. The CDR3 has 14 residues. From germline, CDR1 is KGHSH and CDR2 LQKENI. The CDR3 DNA reads as TGTGCCAGCTCACCACCTTGGGCCACCTACGAGCAGTACTTC. Translating it yields CASSPPWATYEQYF.

The genes are TRBV6-5 and TRBJ2-3, with 8 bases aligning to TRBD2. CDR3 length equals 14 residues. J was trimmed by 3 bases and V by 5 bases; bases with no gene match: 4. Germline loops: CDR1 MNHEY, CDR2 SVGAGI. The CDR3 DNA sequence: TGTGCCAGCAGTAGCGGGAGAATTACAGATACGCAGTATTTT. Encoded protein: CASSSGRITDTQYF.

The rearrangement links TRBV6-6 to TRBJ2-5, with D perhaps being TRBD1 or TRBD2 (5 bases each). Germline values: CDR1 MNHNY, CDR2 SVGAGI (reference sequence). The germline V and J ends were trimmed by 6 bases and 3 bases, with 20 bases remaining between them. The CDR3 extends over 16 amino acids. The CDR3: CASSREDSMGEETQYF. The CDR3 region has the DNA TGTGCCAGCAGCCGCGAAGACTCCATGGGGGAAGAGACCCAGTACTTC.

The chain links TRBV5-1 to TRBJ2-7; possible D gene TRBD1, 5 bases. V was trimmed by 1 base and J by 1 base, leaving 9 bases between them. The CDR3 length is 14 residues. Per germline, CDR1 SGHRS and CDR2 YFSETQ. This chain's CDR3 is CASSLQQASYEQYF. The CDR3 region has the DNA TGCGCCAGCAGCTTGCAACAGGCATCCTACGAGCAGTACTTC.

The rearrangement joins TRBV9 to TRBJ2-2; 7 bases are shared with TRBD1. The CDR3 length is 15 residues. Germline CDR1 is SGDLS and CDR2 is YYNGEE. V lost 5 bases, J lost 0 bases, and 4 bases stayed unmatched. Written as DNA, the CDR3 is TGTGCCAGCAGGAGACAGGGAACGAACACCGGGGAGCTGTTTTTT. Its translation is CASRRQGTNTGELFF.

This clone was observed once. Here the CDR3 reads CSVEAPGPDYGYTF. The CDR3 DNA follows: TGCAGCGTTGAAGCTCCGGGACCGGACTATGGCTACACCTTC. The rearrangement joins TRBV29-1 to TRBJ1-2, with D perhaps TRBD1 (5 bases). CDR1 is SQVTM, CDR2 ANQGSEA, per germline. The CDR3 is 14 residues long. V was pared by 1 base and J by 3 bases, with 12 bases between.

This clone is a singleton in its sample. The chain uses TRBV7-8 and TRBJ2-1; perhaps TRBD2 as D (6 bases). The CDR3 covers 16 residues. The V gene lost 5 bases and the J gene lost 2 bases, with 16 bases spanning the gap. The V gene's germline CDR1 is SGHVS and CDR2 FQNEAQ. CDR3 residues: CASSPNRLETYNEQFF. The CDR3, as DNA: TGTGCCAGCAGCCCCAATCGACTAGAGACCTACAATGAGCAGTTCTTC.

The chain employs TRBV19 and TRBJ1-2; maybe TRBD1 (5 bases). Trimming left V 7 bases short and J 4 bases short, with 19 bases between. Per germline, CDR1 LNHDA and CDR2 SQIVND (reference sequence). The CDR3 runs to 15 residues. Here the CDR3 reads CASIGLGLTPYGYTF. The CDR3 DNA reads as TGTGCCAGTATCGGGTTGGGACTTACACCCTATGGCTACACCTTC.